The 28 T cell receptor beta chains in this list originate from one sample, sequenced in a study of blood T cell repertoires in COVID-19. Generated by immunoSEQ multiplex PCR, the TCRdb table keeps only in-frame clones and is missing some. Among hundreds of thousands of clones listed, 75% to 90% were seen once. The sequencing input was peripheral blood. The receptors here all came from a woman in her twenties or thirties with acute or convalescent COVID-19.

The chain's CDR3 is CASSPTGSYNSPLHF. The CDR3 DNA is TGTGCCAGCAGCCCGACTGGCTCCTATAATTCACCCCTCCACTTT. The V gene is TRBV5-6, the J gene TRBJ1-6; D unclear. In germline, CDR1 is SGHDT, CDR2 YYEEEE. V was pared by 4 bases and J by 0 bases, with 8 bases between. CDR3 length: 15 residues. The full variable domain, in which reference TRBV5-6 and TRBJ1-6 provide the parts outside the CDR3, is DAGVTQSPTHLIKTRGQQVTLRCSPKSGHDTVSWYQQALGQGPQFIFQYYEEEERQRGNFPDRFSGHQFPNYSSELNVNALLLGDSALYLCASSPTGSYNSPLHFGNGTRLTVT.

The genes are TRBV28 and TRBJ1-4, with TRBD1 as a possible D gene (6 bases). The length of the CDR3 is 15 residues. The germline gives CDR1 MDHEN, CDR2 SYDVKM. V was cut by 2 bases and J by 3 bases, with 10 bases left in between. The CDR3 loop reads CASSLGGSANEKLFF. CDR3 DNA: TGTGCCAGCAGTTTAGGGGGCTCGGCTAATGAAAAACTGTTTTTT.

The chain uses TRBV4-1 and TRBJ2-1; D call uncertain. CDR3 length equals 13 residues. Germline values: CDR1 MGHRA, CDR2 YSYEKL. Trimming removed 4 bases at V and 4 bases at J, with 8 bases between. CDR3 nucleotides: TGCGCCAGCAGCCGAGAACTATACAATGAGCAGTTCTTC. This sequence encodes CASSRELYNEQFF.

The genes are TRBV3-1 (or the pseudogene TRBV3-2) and TRBJ2-5; 7 nucleotides agree with TRBD1. Per the germline V gene, CDR1 is LGHDT and CDR2 is YNNKEL (reference sequence). The junction had 2 bases not matched to a gene; V was cut back by 0 bases and J by 1 base. CDR3 length equals 15 residues. Here the CDR3 reads CASSQEGQIQETQYF. As DNA, the CDR3 is TGTGCCAGCAGCCAAGAGGGACAGATCCAAGAGACCCAGTACTTC.

The chain links TRBV15 to TRBJ2-1; TRBD2 matches at 10 bases. The CDR3 has 16 residues. With 8 bases clipped from V and 5 bases from J, the junction kept 12 bases outside the gene matches. The germline V gene encodes CDR1 LNHNV and CDR2 YYDKDF (reference sequence). The DNA of the CDR3 is TGTGCCACCGCCCGGGGTAGCGGGGGGAATAACAATGAGCAGTTCTTC. Translated: CATARGSGGNNNEQFF.

This clone came up once. This rearrangement joins TRBV2 to TRBJ2-1, with 12 positions matching TRBD2. CDR1 is SNHLY, CDR2 FYNNEI, per germline. The CDR3 runs to 17 residues. The ends lost 3 bases at V and 6 bases at J; junction bases unmatched: 9. CDR3 loop: CASSEWVRTSGINEQFF. Here the CDR3 DNA reads TGTGCCAGCAGTGAGTGGGTCCGGACTAGCGGGATCAATGAGCAGTTCTTC.

V is TRBV5-4 and J is TRBJ2-7; 9 nucleotides agree with TRBD1. This CDR3 contains 15 residues. The junction had 9 bases not matched to a gene; V was cut back by 4 bases and J by 4 bases. The germline CDR1 and CDR2 sequences are SGHNT and YYREEE (reference sequence). The chain's CDR3 is CASSPGTGPNYEQYF. The CDR3 bases are TGTGCCAGCAGCCCTGGGACAGGGCCCAATTACGAGCAGTACTTC. Full variable domain (outside the CDR3, taken from reference TRBV5-4 and TRBJ2-7): ETGVTQSPTHLIKTRGQQVTLRCSSQSGHNTVSWYQQALGQGPQFIFQYYREEENGRGNFPPRFSGLQFPNYSSELNVNALELDDSALYLCASSPGTGPNYEQYFGPGTRLTVT.

CDR3 nucleotides: TGTGCCAGCATTCCGAGTGGTAGATCAAACACTGAAGCTTTCTTT. Its translation is CASIPSGRSNTEAFF. V gene TRBV6-5 combines with J gene TRBJ1-1; the D is unclear. Per the germline V gene, CDR1 is MNHEY and CDR2 is SVGAGI. Trimming removed 7 bases from V and 2 bases from J, with 17 bases in between. The CDR3 length is 15 residues.

The chain uses TRBV5-1 and TRBJ2-7, with 8 bases identical to TRBD1. Germline values: CDR1 SGHRS, CDR2 YFSETQ. V dropped 4 bases and J dropped 7; count of bases not matched to a gene: 7. The CDR3 is 13 residues long. The DNA for the CDR3 is TGCGCCAGCAGCACGGACAGGGCAACGGAGCAGTACTTC. Translated: CASSTDRATEQYF.

CDR3 nucleotide sequence: TGTGCCAGCAGTCGGGTTACGTCAAATACCGGGGAGCTGTTTTTT. Translated: CASSRVTSNTGELFF. The genes are TRBV6-5 and TRBJ2-2, with no clear D. The CDR3 contains 15 residues. The germline CDR1 and CDR2 sequences are MNHEY and SVGAGI. V lost 5 bases and J lost 5, with 15 bases in between.

The chain combines TRBV10-3 with TRBJ2-3, with a possible D match to TRBD2 (6 bases). Per germline, CDR1 ENHRY and CDR2 SYGVKD. V lost 0 bases and J 5 bases, leaving 12 bases between the germline ends. This CDR3 comprises 15 residues. The CDR3 DNA sequence: TGTGCCATCAGTGAGTCGAACGGAGGGCGAGATACGCAGTATTTT. Residues: CAISESNGGRDTQYF.

This rearrangement joins TRBV6-5 to TRBJ2-7; 8 nucleotides line up with TRBD1. The germline V gene has CDR1 MNHEY and CDR2 SVGAGI. The CDR3 loop spans 14 amino acids. The V gene end was trimmed by 6 bases and the J gene end by 1 base; junction bases not matched to a gene: 5. CDR3 coding DNA: TGTGCCAGCAGAACCGGGACAGGATCCTACGAGCAGTACTTC. Its protein is CASRTGTGSYEQYF.

CDR3 region: CASTSGQGETQYF. CDR3 DNA sequence: TGCGCCTCCACCAGTGGACAGGGAGAGACCCAGTACTTC. This chain connects TRBV5-1 to TRBJ2-5, with 8 bases identical to TRBD1. The CDR3 consists of 13 residues. CDR1 SGHRS and CDR2 YFSETQ come from the germline V gene. Germline trimming cut 10 bases from V and 4 bases from J; bases unmatched to any gene: 9.

Comment on this clone: Other nucleotide sequences in the sample specify the same CDR3. The rearrangement joins TRBV9 to TRBJ1-3; no clear D gene. With 10 bases removed from V and 4 bases from J, the gap between germline ends came to 9 bases. Germline-derived CDR1 and CDR2 are SGDLS and YYNGEE. The CDR3 extends over 11 amino acids. The CDR3 DNA reads as TGTGCCTCCAGATCGGGAAACACCATATATTTT. Translating it yields CASRSGNTIYF.

The chain combines TRBV7-3 with TRBJ2-1, with D possibly matching TRBD2 (6 bases). CDR3 length: 15 residues. Trimming took 4 bases from V and 6 from J, leaving 16 bases between them. In germline, CDR1 is SGHTA, CDR2 FQGTGA. CDR3 in DNA: TGTGCCAGCAGCTGGGTCCGCGGGGAGGCCAATGAGCAGTTCTTC. Encoded protein: CASSWVRGEANEQFF.

The rearrangement uses TRBV3-1 (or the pseudogene TRBV3-2) and TRBJ2-3, with TRBD2 identical over 8 bases. Germline CDR1 LGHDT, CDR2 YNNKEL (reference sequence). The length of the CDR3 is 16 residues. The junction had 10 bases not matched to a gene; V was cut back by 6 bases and J by 2 bases. DNA for the CDR3: TGTGCCAGCAGTTCCGCGCGGGGGGAGGACACAGATACGCAGTATTTT. Its protein product is CASSSARGEDTDTQYF.

The chain has TRBV6-4 and TRBJ2-1; a possible D gene is TRBD1 (5 bases). Germline CDR1 MRHNA, CDR2 SNTAGT. This CDR3 spans 14 amino acids. V shed 4 bases and J shed 1 base, with 8 bases lying between them. In DNA form, the CDR3 reads TGTGCCAGCAGTGTGACAGCTTCCTACAATGAGCAGTTCTTC. Translation: CASSVTASYNEQFF.

This chain uses TRBV18 with TRBJ2-7, with D possibly TRBD1 on 6 matching bases. This CDR3 spans 14 amino acids. The germline gives CDR1 KGHSH, CDR2 LQKENI. V was pared by 3 bases and J by 0 bases, with 9 bases between. For the CDR3, the DNA is TGTGCCAGCTCACCGAGGACAGACTCCTACGAGCAGTACTTC. It yields the protein CASSPRTDSYEQYF. The full variable domain, in which reference TRBV18 and TRBJ2-7 provide the parts outside the CDR3, is NAGVMQNPRHLVRRRGQEARLRCSPMKGHSHVYWYRQLPEEGLKFMVYLQKENIIDESGMPKERFSAEFPKEGPSILRIQQVVRGDSAAYFCASSPRTDSYEQYFGPGTRLTVT.

The chain links TRBV30 to TRBJ2-1; possible D gene TRBD1, 5 bases. The V end was cut by 2 bases, the J end by 0 bases, with 11 bases between. The CDR3 extends over 15 amino acids. Looked up from germline, CDR1 is GTSNPN and CDR2 is SVGIG (reference sequence). This chain's CDR3 is CAWSFRVTSYNEQFF. The CDR3, as DNA: TGTGCCTGGAGTTTCAGGGTTACCTCCTACAATGAGCAGTTCTTC.

The V and J genes are TRBV20-1 and TRBJ2-1; 11 positions match TRBD2. The V gene's germline CDR1 is DFQATT and CDR2 SNEGSKA (reference sequence). The CDR3 loop spans 18 amino acids. With 3 bases clipped from V and 2 bases from J, the junction kept 12 bases outside the gene matches. CDR3 DNA sequence: TGCAGTGCTAGTCCCGCGTTTAGCGGGGGGGCAACCTACAATGAGCAGTTCTTC. Translating gives CSASPAFSGGATYNEQFF.

The rearrangement links TRBV19 to TRBJ1-2; 7 bases are shared with TRBD1. Germline V CDR1 and CDR2: LNHDA, SQIVND (reference sequence). With V trimmed by 4 bases and J by 2 bases, 7 bases remained unmatched. CDR3 length equals 15 residues. CDR3 region: CASSRDSFMNYGYTF. The DNA for the CDR3 is TGTGCCAGTAGTAGGGACAGCTTTATGAACTATGGCTACACCTTC.

The chain couples TRBV5-5 to TRBJ1-4; TRBD1 agrees at 7 bases. Germline CDR1 reads SGHKS; CDR2 reads YYEKEE (reference sequence). The CDR3 extends over 16 amino acids. V lost 3 bases, J lost 6 bases, and 11 bases stayed unmatched. CDR3 in DNA: TGTGCCAGCAGCTCTGGGCAGGGGGGTTATGATGAAAAACTGTTTTTT. Translating gives CASSSGQGGYDEKLFF.

The chain uses TRBV15 and TRBJ2-6, with unresolved D. CDR3 length equals 16 residues. Trimming took off 0 bases at V and 0 bases at J, with 6 bases between the two ends. Germline CDR1 reads LNHNV; CDR2 reads YYDKDF (reference sequence). CDR3 in DNA: TGTGCCACCAGCAGAGATGTAAACTCTGGGGCCAACGTCCTGACTTTC. It specifies CATSRDVNSGANVLTF.

The CDR3 is CASSEMMGRGREWTEAFF. CDR3 DNA sequence: TGTGCCAGCAGTGAAATGATGGGCAGGGGGCGAGAATGGACTGAAGCTTTCTTT. The rearrangement joins TRBV2 to TRBJ1-1; the match to TRBD1 covers 8 bases. The germline CDR1 and CDR2 sequences are SNHLY and FYNNEI. The CDR3 has 18 residues. The trim removed 2 bases at V and 5 bases at J, leaving 16 bases unmatched. Combining the CDR3 with reference TRBV2 and TRBJ1-1 gives the whole variable domain EPEVTQTPSHQVTQMGQEVILRCVPISNHLYFYWYRQILGQKVEFLVSFYNNEISEKSEIFDDQFSVERPDGSNFTLKIRSTKLEDSAMYFCASSEMMGRGREWTEAFFGQGTRLTVV.

This chain uses TRBV24-1 with TRBJ2-7; D uncertain. Germline-derived CDR1 and CDR2 are KGHDR and SFDVKD. V was trimmed by 4 bases and J by 2 bases, leaving 8 bases between them. This CDR3 is built from 13 residues. CDR3 in amino acids: CATSEAGTYEQYF. The CDR3 DNA reads TGTGCCACCAGTGAGGCAGGCACCTACGAGCAGTACTTC.

V gene TRBV27 combines with J gene TRBJ2-7, with a possible D match to TRBD2 (6 bases). Germline CDR1 reads MNHEY; CDR2 reads SMNVEV (reference sequence). V lost 10 bases to trimming and J lost 7 bases, with 20 bases between them. This CDR3 has 13 amino acids. CDR3 coding DNA: TGTGCCACCGCGAGGACGGAGGGATCTGAGCAGTACTTC. It yields the protein CATARTEGSEQYF.

This clone occurred once. The chain employs TRBV19 and TRBJ2-7; 7 bases are a match to TRBD1. The V segment lost 6 bases and the J segment 0 bases; nucleotides outside the gene matches: 5. The CDR3 spans 14 residues. Germline lookup yields CDR1 LNHDA and CDR2 SQIVND (reference sequence). The CDR3 is CASRNDRASYEQYF. As DNA, the CDR3 is TGTGCCAGTAGGAATGACAGGGCCTCCTACGAGCAGTACTTC.

The chain is built from TRBV5-4 and TRBJ2-3; TRBD2 matches at 7 bases. The CDR3 has 15 residues. After removal of 4 bases from V and 3 bases from J, the junction contained 8 bases not matched to a gene. CDR1 is SGHNT and CDR2 is YYREEE in the germline V gene (reference sequence). CDR3: CASSPRVGGTDTQYF. For the CDR3, the DNA is TGTGCCAGCAGCCCCCGGGTCGGGGGGACAGATACGCAGTATTTT.